This T cell receptor (beta chain) was sequenced in a study of blood T cell repertoires in COVID-19. Data came from immunoSEQ multiplex PCR; TCRdb stores just in-frame clones and leaves some out. In the table there are fewer than 300,000 clones, more than 75% of which are singletons. Germline lookup yields CDR1 DFQATT and CDR2 SNEGSKA (reference sequence). The CDR3 runs 14 residues. V was pared by 3 bases and J by 6 bases, with 17 bases between. This clone was observed once. The source of this sequence is a woman aged 45-59 years with acute or convalescent COVID-19. Specimen: peripheral blood. The gene calls are TRBV20-1 and TRBJ1-1; maybe TRBD1 (6 bases). Here the CDR3 reads CSASPGGGAPEAFF. CDR3 coding DNA: TGCAGTGCTAGTCCCGGAGGGGGGGCGCCTGAAGCTTTCTTT.